Below, 22 T cell receptor beta chains from the same sample are listed, as sequenced in a study of metastatic and nonmetastatic thyroid tumors. The entire patient cohort was treatment-naive prior to thyroid surgery. TCRdb reanalyzed the PCR reads with MiXCR. This table holds about 13,000 clones, around 20% found once. The sample consisted of adjacent normal tissue. These receptor sequences come from a female donor with papillary thyroid cancer or a benign thyroid nodule (not recorded which). Some clones in this sample may be carry-over from other donors' samples.

This clone came up a few times. The chain couples TRBV6-2 or TRBV6-3 to TRBJ2-6, with 7 bases that match TRBD2. In germline, CDR1 is MNHEY, CDR2 SVGEGT. The length of the CDR3 is 17 residues. V lost 7 bases to trimming and J lost 0 bases; unmatched junction nucleotides: 9. The CDR3 sequence: CASIHSGRGSGANVLTF. In DNA, the CDR3 is TGTGCCAGCATCCATAGCGGGCGGGGCTCTGGGGCCAACGTCCTGACTTTC.

This clone was detected many times. The chain combines TRBV5-1 with TRBJ2-2; 8 positions agree with TRBD1. Germline assignment: CDR1 SGHRS and CDR2 YFSETQ. The junction had 8 bases not matched to a gene; V was cut back by 4 bases and J by 0 bases. The CDR3 is 17 residues long. Here the CDR3 reads CASSPIGTGSNTGELFF. The CDR3 coding sequence is TGCGCCAGCAGCCCGATAGGGACAGGCTCGAACACCGGGGAGCTGTTTTTT. The variable domain in full, completed from reference TRBV5-1 and TRBJ2-2, reads KAGVTQTPRYLIKTRGQQVTLSCSPISGHRSVSWYQQTPGQGLQFLFEYFSETQRNKGNFPGRFSGRQFSNSRSEMNVSTLELGDSALYLCASSPIGTGSNTGELFFGEGSRLTVL.

The chain has TRBV6-1 and TRBJ2-1, with 8 bases fitting TRBD2. Trimming at V came to 7 bases and at J to 8 bases, leaving 10 bases not matched to a gene. Germline loops: CDR1 MNHNS, CDR2 SASEGT. This CDR3 region has 14 residues. CDR3 region: CASNFRGGRHEQFF. CDR3 DNA sequence: TGTGCCAGCAACTTCCGGGGCGGGAGGCATGAGCAGTTCTTC.

This clone is labeled medium-sized (0.01 to 0.1%). CDR3 coding DNA: TGTGCCAGCTCACCAATCGGGACTAGCGGGAGGCCTGAGCAGTACTTC. Translating it yields CASSPIGTSGRPEQYF. The chain employs TRBV18 and TRBJ2-7; 15 nucleotides match TRBD2. There are 16 residues in the CDR3. The V and J ends lost 2 bases and 7 bases, in that order; junction bases with no gene match: 6. Germline V lookup: CDR1 KGHSH, CDR2 LQKENI.

By share of the sample, this clone is medium-sized. The chain couples TRBV6-2 or TRBV6-3 to TRBJ1-5; D might be TRBD1 (6 bases). Trimming took 6 bases from V and 5 from J, leaving 11 bases between them. The CDR3 is made up of 13 amino acids. CDR1 and CDR2 from the germline V gene are MNHEY and SVGEGT. The CDR3 region is CASRDYRDQPQHF. CDR3 coding DNA: TGTGCCAGCAGGGACTACAGGGATCAGCCCCAGCATTTT.

This clone was seen more than once but under ten times. The chain couples TRBV6-1 to TRBJ1-2; possible D gene TRBD1, 6 bases. Germline V lookup: CDR1 MNHNS, CDR2 SASEGT. Trimming left V 7 bases short and J 3 bases short, with 18 bases between. The CDR3 contains 15 residues. DNA for the CDR3: TGTGCCAGCATGGGGCAATTTGACAGGCACTATGGCTACACCTTC. Its protein product is CASMGQFDRHYGYTF.

By share, this clone ranks as medium-sized (0.01 to 0.1%). The chain is built from TRBV11-3 and TRBJ2-7; D remains unclear. V was clipped by 6 bases and J by 9 bases, with 15 bases between them. CDR3 length: 12 residues. Germline V gene sequence: CDR1 SGHNT, CDR2 YENEEA. DNA for the CDR3: TGTGCCAGCAGTCGGCAGACCGACGGGCAGTACTTC. This gives the protein CASSRQTDGQYF.

By share, this clone ranks as medium-sized (0.01 to 0.1%). J is TRBJ1-5 and V is TRBV28; D not certain. This CDR3 is 14 amino acids long. CDR1 MDHEN and CDR2 SYDVKM come from the germline V gene. Trimming left V 7 bases short and J 0 bases short, with 10 bases between. The CDR3 DNA sequence: TGTGCCAGCACCCCGGACTATAGCAATCAGCCCCAGCATTTT. It yields the protein CASTPDYSNQPQHF.

By sample share, this clone is medium-sized. The chain has TRBV19 and TRBJ1-5; 9 bases match TRBD1. Germline CDR1 and CDR2: LNHDA and SQIVND (reference sequence). V was pared by 5 bases and J by 6 bases, with 5 bases of the junction left unmatched. The length of the CDR3 is 14 residues. The DNA for the CDR3 is TGTGCCAGTAGTTCCGGGACAGGGATTCAGCCCCAGCATTTT. Translation: CASSSGTGIQPQHF.

Within the sample, this clone is medium-sized. The chain uses TRBV12-3 or TRBV12-4 and TRBJ2-1; TRBD2 matches at 13 bases. This CDR3 has 14 amino acids. With 6 bases clipped from V and 8 bases from J, the junction kept 4 bases outside the gene matches. The CDR3 DNA sequence: TGTGCCAGCAGGGGGACTAGCGGGACGTATGAGCAGTTCTTC. As protein: CASRGTSGTYEQFF.

This sequence joins TRBV30 and TRBJ1-6; D unresolved. The CDR3 is 14 residues long. Trimming left V 2 bases short and J 8 bases short, with 13 bases between. Germline loops: CDR1 GTSNPN, CDR2 SVGIG (reference sequence). CDR3 protein: CAWSRTQKDSPLHF. CDR3 sequence (DNA): TGTGCCTGGAGTCGGACCCAGAAGGATTCACCCCTCCACTTT. Looking up the rest from reference TRBV30 and TRBJ1-6 gives the full variable domain: SQTIHQWPATLVQPVGSPLSLECTVEGTSNPNLYWYRQAAGRGLQLLFYSVGIGQISSEVPQNLSASRPQDRQFILSSKKLLLSDSGFYLCAWSRTQKDSPLHFGNGTRLTVT.

The V and J genes are TRBV20-1 and TRBJ2-1; possibly TRBD1 for D (5 bases). Germline CDR1 and CDR2: DFQATT and SNEGSKA (reference sequence). Trimming left V 4 bases short and J 8 bases short, with 18 bases between. The CDR3 contains 14 residues. CDR3 sequence (DNA): TGCAGTGCTACCTCTCGTGGGGCGGCCTATGAGCAGTTCTTC. Its translation is CSATSRGAAYEQFF.

This clone was picked up one time. One junction end disagrees with the germline gene, perhaps due to a read error. This chain connects TRBV10-3 to TRBJ2-2; TRBD2 might be the D (7 bases). The germline gives CDR1 ENHRY, CDR2 SYGVKD. The CDR3 length is 16 residues. This CDR3 is CAINPHGGGDTGGLFF. The CDR3 DNA sequence: TGTGCCATCAACCCACATGGGGGGGGGGACACCGGGGGGCTGTTTTTT.

This clone was seen at least ten times. The chain combines TRBV10-2 with TRBJ1-6; 8 bases align to TRBD1. This CDR3 spans 14 amino acids. V lost 7 bases and J lost 8; bases outside the gene matches: 7. The germline gives CDR1 WSHSY, CDR2 SAAADI. CDR3 DNA sequence: TGCGCCAGCACCACCCAGGGGGCGTATTCACCCCTCCACTTT. Translation: CASTTQGAYSPLHF.

This clone was found many times. The V and J genes are TRBV20-1 and TRBJ1-5; unclear D gene. The V gene lost 3 bases and the J gene lost 5 bases, with 14 bases spanning the gap. The CDR3 has 14 residues. From germline, CDR1 is DFQATT and CDR2 SNEGSKA (reference sequence). In DNA, the CDR3 is TGCAGTGCTAGGGCCCCCGGGGTGGATCAGCCCCAGCATTTT. Protein sequence: CSARAPGVDQPQHF.

This clone was seen ten or more times. V usage is TRBV3-1 and J usage is TRBJ2-2; 11 bases agree with TRBD2. This CDR3 contains 17 residues. Trimming removed 0 bases from V and 7 bases from J; junction bases left unmatched: 7. Germline assignment: CDR1 LGHDT and CDR2 YNNKEL (reference sequence). In DNA form, the CDR3 reads TGTGCCAGCAGCCAAGAGAAACTAGCGGGAGTTCACGGGGAGCTGTTTTTT. Translation gives CASSQEKLAGVHGELFF.

This clone was observed once. A junction end diverges from the germline sequence, so it may reflect a read error. Other nucleotide sequences from this sample produce the same CDR3. The V gene is TRBV5-1, the J gene TRBJ2-3; D may be TRBD2 (6 bases). The CDR3 loop spans 15 amino acids. Germline loops: CDR1 SGHRS, CDR2 YFSETQ. The chain's CDR3 is CASSSLADSTDTQYF. CDR3 DNA sequence: TGCGCCAGCAGCTCACTAGCAGATAGCACAGATACTCAGTATTTT.

Turning to this clone: With a much larger clone just one base away, this may be a read error. In the same sample, other DNA sequences code for this CDR3. The CDR3 spells CSASPLEYSGGYTF. The CDR3 DNA follows: TGCAGTGCTAGTCCTCTAGAGTATTCGGGTGGCTACACCTTC. V is TRBV20-1 and J is TRBJ1-2; unclear D gene. Trimming took 3 bases from V and 7 from J, leaving 18 bases between them. The CDR3 is 14 amino acids. Germline-derived CDR1 and CDR2 are DFQATT and SNEGSKA (reference sequence).

Comment on this clone: The junction shows a germline mismatch at one end, possibly a read error. This chain joins TRBV6-2 or TRBV6-3 and TRBJ1-6; no clear D. CDR1 MNHEY and CDR2 SVGEGT come from the germline V gene. The CDR3 is 12 amino acids. The CDR3 DNA follows: TGCGCCAGCAGCGTATGGAGTTCACCCCTCCACTTT. It yields the protein CASSVWSSPLHF.

This clone was seen a few times. The chain is built from TRBV28 and TRBJ1-5; 7 bases agree with TRBD1. V dropped 6 bases and J dropped 4; count of bases not matched to a gene: 6. Germline values: CDR1 MDHEN, CDR2 SYDVKM. This CDR3 has 14 amino acids. The CDR3 loop is CASRGGGLNQPQHF. The CDR3 DNA follows: TGTGCCAGCAGGGGAGGGGGCCTAAATCAGCCCCAGCATTTT.

This clone was counted ten times or more. The gene calls are TRBV5-6 and TRBJ2-7, with 8 positions matching TRBD1. V dropped 4 bases and J dropped 7; count of bases not matched to a gene: 13. CDR3 length: 15 residues. Germline lookup yields CDR1 SGHDT and CDR2 YYEEEE. CDR3 DNA: TGTGCCAGCAGCCTCAGGGACAGGCTCTTTGGAGAGCAGTACTTC. It specifies CASSLRDRLFGEQYF.

This clone showed up just a few times. This chain links TRBV7-2 with TRBJ1-2; tentative D call: TRBD1 (5 bases). Trimming took 5 bases from V and 6 from J, leaving 13 bases between them. This CDR3 spans 13 amino acids. Germline V CDR1 and CDR2: SGHTA, FQGNSA. The CDR3, as DNA: TGTGCCAGCAGCAAGGGGTGGGCTGATGGCTACACCTTC. Its protein is CASSKGWADGYTF.